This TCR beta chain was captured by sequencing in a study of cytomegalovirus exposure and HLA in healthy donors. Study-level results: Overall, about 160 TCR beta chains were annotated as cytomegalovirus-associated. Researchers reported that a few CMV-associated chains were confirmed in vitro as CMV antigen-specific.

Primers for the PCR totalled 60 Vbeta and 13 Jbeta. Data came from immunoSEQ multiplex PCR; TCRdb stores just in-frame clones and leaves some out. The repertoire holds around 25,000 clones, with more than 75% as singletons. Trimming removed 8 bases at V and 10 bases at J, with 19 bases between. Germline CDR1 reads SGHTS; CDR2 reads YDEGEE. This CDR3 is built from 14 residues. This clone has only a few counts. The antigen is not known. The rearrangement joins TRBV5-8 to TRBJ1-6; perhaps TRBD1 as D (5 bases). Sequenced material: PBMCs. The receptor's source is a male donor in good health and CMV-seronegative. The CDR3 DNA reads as TGTGCCAGTATGGGGCCTGCCTTGGGCTCACCCCTCCACTTT. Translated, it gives CASMGPALGSPLHF.